The sequence of this TCR beta chain was determined in a study of T cell responses to AZD1222 COVID-19 vaccine. Study-wide results and caveats: Baseline serology detected seropositivity in only a handful of AZD1222 recipients. Sampling captured repertoires only after the peak T cell response.

With regard to this clone: As yet, its antigen is unknown.

There are 13 residues in the CDR3. Germline trimming cut 4 bases from V and 4 bases from J; bases unmatched to any gene: 4. Sequenced by immunoSEQ multiplex PCR; TCRdb stores in-frame clones only, minus some. The table lists over 120,000 clones, over 85% of them singletons, with roughly 1.5% in the top ten. The clonotype was recovered from an adult who received the AZD1222 COVID-19 vaccine. This chain uses TRBV12-3 or TRBV12-4 with TRBJ2-7, with TRBD2 identical over 7 bases. The input for sequencing was peripheral blood, taken 28 days after the second AZD1222 dose. The CDR3 reads CASSYRREYEQYF. The CDR3 DNA sequence: TGTGCCAGCAGTTATCGGCGGGAGTACGAGCAGTACTTC.